Listed below are T cell receptor beta chains from one sample, sequenced in a study of lymphopenia after photon versus proton radiotherapy. Method: immunoSEQ multiplex PCR; TCRdb's copy keeps in-frame clones and lacks some. The table lists fewer than 50,000 clones, about 85% of them singletons. The sequencing used peripheral blood, collected from a patient treated with photon-based radiotherapy. The receptors were sampled from a man aged 40-49 years with gastric cancer. Both conserved end residues are part of each CDR3. Fields, in order: D gene, clone size, J gene, V gene, CDR3 protein, CDR3 DNA. A D gene is named only where the DNA matches it firmly. Only some rows state a clone size, as once, few, many or a class for expanded clones.

D gene: NA
clone size: few
J gene: TRBJ1-4
V gene: TRBV4-1
CDR3 protein: CASSQGVANEKLFF
CDR3 DNA: TGCGCCAGCAGCCAGGGGGTGGCTAATGAAAAACTGTTTTTT

D gene: TRBD1
clone size: NA
J gene: TRBJ1-2
V gene: TRBV18
CDR3 protein: CASRGTGVGGYTF
CDR3 DNA: TGTGCCAGCCGGGGGACAGGGGTAGGAGGCTACACCTTC

D gene: NA
clone size: NA
J gene: TRBJ1-3
V gene: TRBV7-7
CDR3 protein: CASSTGSGNTIYF
CDR3 DNA: TGTGCTAGCAGCACAGGGTCTGGAAACACCATATATTTT

D gene: NA
clone size: NA
J gene: TRBJ1-6
V gene: TRBV29-1
CDR3 protein: CSVRDSENSPLHF
CDR3 DNA: TGCAGTGTACGAGACAGTGAAAATTCACCCCTCCACTTT

D gene: NA
clone size: NA
J gene: TRBJ2-1
V gene: TRBV5-1
CDR3 protein: CASSSEAGGSYNEQFF
CDR3 DNA: TGCGCCAGCAGCTCCGAGGCTGGCGGCTCCTACAATGAGCAGTTCTTC

D gene: TRBD1
clone size: NA
J gene: TRBJ2-5
V gene: TRBV13
CDR3 protein: CASSLSGTGGTGAQYF
CDR3 DNA: TGTGCCAGCAGCTTGTCCGGGACAGGGGGCACTGGGGCCCAGTACTTC

D gene: NA
clone size: NA
J gene: TRBJ2-7
V gene: TRBV2
CDR3 protein: CASKGSVYEQYF
CDR3 DNA: TGTGCCAGCAAGGGTTCTGTCTACGAGCAGTACTTC

D gene: TRBD1
clone size: few
J gene: TRBJ1-4
V gene: TRBV7-9
CDR3 protein: CASSSPGQGTNEKLFF
CDR3 DNA: TGTGCCAGCAGCTCCCCAGGACAGGGTACTAATGAAAAACTGTTTTTT

D gene: NA
clone size: NA
J gene: TRBJ1-2
V gene: TRBV7-6
CDR3 protein: CASSLAPARLANYGYTF
CDR3 DNA: TGTGCCAGCAGCTTAGCGCCAGCTCGGTTAGCTAACTATGGCTACACCTTC

D gene: TRBD1
clone size: NA
J gene: TRBJ1-5
V gene: TRBV19
CDR3 protein: CAIDRQGGNQPQHF
CDR3 DNA: TGTGCCATCGATCGACAGGGCGGCAATCAGCCCCAGCATTTT

D gene: TRBD2
clone size: NA
J gene: TRBJ2-7
V gene: TRBV19
CDR3 protein: CASSPLAGEYEQYF
CDR3 DNA: TGTGCCAGTAGTCCACTAGCGGGGGAGTACGAGCAGTACTTC

D gene: NA
clone size: NA
J gene: TRBJ1-1
V gene: TRBV5-5
CDR3 protein: CASSSGFTEAFF
CDR3 DNA: TGTGCCAGCAGCTCGGGGTTCACTGAAGCTTTCTTT

D gene: NA
clone size: NA
J gene: TRBJ2-5
V gene: TRBV9
CDR3 protein: CASSVSPGEETQYF
CDR3 DNA: TGTGCCAGCAGCGTAAGTCCGGGGGAAGAGACCCAGTACTTC

D gene: TRBD1
clone size: NA
J gene: TRBJ2-2
V gene: TRBV7-9
CDR3 protein: CASSLAGQGIGGELFF
CDR3 DNA: TGTGCCAGCAGCTTAGCGGGACAGGGGATCGGCGGGGAGCTGTTTTTT

D gene: NA
clone size: NA
J gene: TRBJ2-5
V gene: TRBV5-1
CDR3 protein: CASSPDGIQETQYF
CDR3 DNA: TGCGCCAGCAGCCCTGACGGAATCCAAGAGACCCAGTACTTC

D gene: TRBD2
clone size: NA
J gene: TRBJ2-5
V gene: TRBV27
CDR3 protein: CASILSGAYQETQYF
CDR3 DNA: TGTGCCAGCATCTTAAGCGGGGCCTACCAAGAGACCCAGTACTTC

D gene: NA
clone size: NA
J gene: TRBJ2-5
V gene: TRBV7-6
CDR3 protein: CASSYAWAAGETQYF
CDR3 DNA: TGTGCCAGCAGCTACGCATGGGCCGCGGGGGAGACCCAGTACTTC

D gene: NA
clone size: few
J gene: TRBJ2-7
V gene: TRBV7-9
CDR3 protein: CASSSAEQGPPYEQYF
CDR3 DNA: TGTGCCAGCAGCTCCGCGGAACAGGGTCCGCCCTACGAGCAGTACTTC

D gene: NA
clone size: NA
J gene: TRBJ2-7
V gene: TRBV14
CDR3 protein: CASSHGHIYEQYF
CDR3 DNA: TGTGCCAGCAGCCACGGACATATCTACGAGCAGTACTTC

D gene: NA
clone size: NA
J gene: TRBJ2-7
V gene: TRBV5-6
CDR3 protein: CASSLGIGTATYGQYF
CDR3 DNA: TGTGCCAGCAGCCTTGGGATCGGGACGGCTACCTACGGGCAGTACTTC

D gene: NA
clone size: NA
J gene: TRBJ1-5
V gene: TRBV6-5
CDR3 protein: CASSTRREGNQPQHF
CDR3 DNA: TGTGCCAGCAGTACTCGGAGGGAAGGCAATCAGCCCCAGCATTTT

D gene: TRBD1
clone size: NA
J gene: TRBJ1-1
V gene: TRBV5-1
CDR3 protein: CASSSTGEAFF
CDR3 DNA: TGCGCCAGCAGCTCGACAGGGGAAGCTTTCTTT

D gene: TRBD1
clone size: NA
J gene: TRBJ1-6
V gene: TRBV7-3
CDR3 protein: CASSLRGQQNSPLHF
CDR3 DNA: TGTGCCAGCAGCTTAAGGGGACAGCAGAATTCACCCCTCCACTTT

D gene: NA
clone size: NA
J gene: TRBJ2-5
V gene: TRBV9
CDR3 protein: CASSDNRGGETQYF
CDR3 DNA: TGTGCCAGCAGCGACAACAGGGGGGGAGAGACCCAGTACTTC

D gene: NA
clone size: NA
J gene: TRBJ2-2
V gene: TRBV5-1
CDR3 protein: CASRPGPSTGELFF
CDR3 DNA: TGCGCCAGCAGACCGGGACCGTCCACCGGGGAGCTGTTTTTT

D gene: TRBD2
clone size: NA
J gene: TRBJ2-6
V gene: TRBV6-4
CDR3 protein: CASSEGEGSGANVLTF
CDR3 DNA: TGTGCCAGCAGTGAGGGGGAGGGTTCTGGGGCCAACGTCCTGACTTTC

D gene: NA
clone size: few
J gene: TRBJ1-5
V gene: TRBV10-3
CDR3 protein: CATTSSSNQPQHF
CDR3 DNA: TGTGCCACTACGTCCAGTAGCAATCAGCCCCAGCATTTT

D gene: NA
clone size: few
J gene: TRBJ2-7
V gene: TRBV30
CDR3 protein: CAWSLGGAGWYEQYF
CDR3 DNA: TGTGCCTGGAGTTTGGGTGGAGCAGGGTGGTACGAGCAGTACTTC

D gene: NA
clone size: NA
J gene: TRBJ2-7
V gene: TRBV5-5
CDR3 protein: CASSLGAGMVASYEQYF
CDR3 DNA: TGTGCCAGCAGCTTGGGAGCTGGGATGGTGGCCTCCTACGAGCAGTACTTC

D gene: NA
clone size: NA
J gene: TRBJ2-5
V gene: TRBV23-1
CDR3 protein: CASSQSGLRGGRLETQYF
CDR3 DNA: TGCGCCAGCAGTCAATCAGGGTTGAGGGGGGGGCGTTTGGAGACCCAGTACTTC

D gene: NA
clone size: NA
J gene: TRBJ2-2
V gene: TRBV5-1
CDR3 protein: CASSLSEQNTGELFF
CDR3 DNA: TGCGCCAGCAGCTTGAGTGAGCAGAACACCGGGGAGCTGTTTTTT

D gene: TRBD1
clone size: NA
J gene: TRBJ2-7
V gene: TRBV7-8
CDR3 protein: CASRAGTGGYEQYF
CDR3 DNA: TGTGCCAGCAGGGCCGGGACAGGGGGCTACGAGCAGTACTTC

D gene: NA
clone size: NA
J gene: TRBJ2-7
V gene: TRBV7-2
CDR3 protein: CASSLSLSGSYEQYF
CDR3 DNA: TGTGCCAGCAGCTTAAGCCTATCAGGTTCCTACGAGCAGTACTTC

D gene: NA
clone size: NA
J gene: TRBJ1-6
V gene: TRBV5-6
CDR3 protein: CASSLLSSYNSPLHF
CDR3 DNA: TGTGCCAGCAGCTTGCTGAGCTCCTATAATTCACCCCTCCACTTT

D gene: TRBD2
clone size: NA
J gene: TRBJ2-3
V gene: TRBV6-5
CDR3 protein: CASSYMGLIGDTQYF
CDR3 DNA: TGTGCCAGCAGTTACATGGGACTAATTGGAGATACGCAGTATTTT

D gene: NA
clone size: few
J gene: TRBJ2-7
V gene: TRBV5-1
CDR3 protein: CASSFGPSSSYEQYF
CDR3 DNA: TGCGCCAGCAGCTTCGGCCCGTCGAGCTCCTACGAGCAGTACTTC

D gene: TRBD1
clone size: NA
J gene: TRBJ1-4
V gene: TRBV5-1
CDR3 protein: CASSPGTDNEKLFF
CDR3 DNA: TGCGCCAGCTCTCCCGGGACAGATAATGAAAAACTGTTTTTT

D gene: NA
clone size: NA
J gene: TRBJ2-7
V gene: TRBV7-9
CDR3 protein: CASSLGGGPGAYEQYF
CDR3 DNA: TGTGCCAGCAGCTTAGGAGGTGGGCCGGGGGCCTACGAGCAGTACTTC

D gene: TRBD1
clone size: once
J gene: TRBJ1-6
V gene: TRBV29-1
CDR3 protein: CSVRTGEAYNSPLHF
CDR3 DNA: TGCAGCGTTCGCACAGGGGAGGCCTATAATTCACCCCTCCACTTT

D gene: TRBD1
clone size: NA
J gene: TRBJ2-7
V gene: TRBV13
CDR3 protein: CASSPQGVSFYEQYF
CDR3 DNA: TGTGCCAGCAGCCCACAGGGGGTCTCCTTCTACGAGCAGTACTTC

D gene: NA
clone size: NA
J gene: TRBJ2-5
V gene: TRBV7-2
CDR3 protein: CASMPAAAQETQYF
CDR3 DNA: TGTGCCAGCATGCCCGCGGCGGCACAAGAGACCCAGTACTTC

D gene: NA
clone size: NA
J gene: TRBJ1-2
V gene: TRBV19
CDR3 protein: CASSGTTEYGYTF
CDR3 DNA: TGTGCCAGTAGTGGAACGACGGAATATGGCTACACCTTC

D gene: NA
clone size: few
J gene: TRBJ1-4
V gene: TRBV18
CDR3 protein: CASSQETGATNEKLFF
CDR3 DNA: TGTGCCAGCTCCCAAGAAACAGGTGCAACTAATGAAAAACTGTTTTTT

D gene: TRBD1
clone size: NA
J gene: TRBJ2-5
V gene: TRBV9
CDR3 protein: CASSVTGGRQETQYF
CDR3 DNA: TGTGCCAGCAGCGTAACAGGGGGCAGGCAAGAGACCCAGTACTTC

D gene: NA
clone size: NA
J gene: TRBJ1-2
V gene: TRBV21-1
CDR3 protein: CASSKDRALEPGQVNYGYTF
CDR3 DNA: TGTGCCAGCAGCAAAGATCGGGCGCTTGAACCAGGACAAGTTAACTATGGCTACACCTTC

D gene: NA
clone size: NA
J gene: TRBJ2-2
V gene: TRBV29-1
CDR3 protein: CSARGGVYTGELFF
CDR3 DNA: TGCAGCGCGAGAGGGGGGGTCTACACCGGGGAGCTGTTTTTT

D gene: TRBD2
clone size: NA
J gene: TRBJ2-5
V gene: TRBV7-2
CDR3 protein: CASMPQAGGQETQYF
CDR3 DNA: TGTGCCAGCATGCCCCAAGCGGGGGGACAAGAGACCCAGTACTTC

D gene: NA
clone size: once
J gene: TRBJ2-7
V gene: TRBV27
CDR3 protein: CASNIRGSYEQYF
CDR3 DNA: TGTGCCAGCAACATCCGGGGATCCTACGAGCAGTACTTC

D gene: TRBD1
clone size: once
J gene: TRBJ1-1
V gene: TRBV5-1
CDR3 protein: CASSGTGDTEAFF
CDR3 DNA: TGCGCCAGCAGCGGCACAGGGGACACTGAAGCTTTCTTT

D gene: NA
clone size: NA
J gene: TRBJ1-3
V gene: TRBV6-5
CDR3 protein: CASSYADSAGNTIYF
CDR3 DNA: TGTGCCAGCAGTTACGCTGACAGTGCTGGAAACACCATATATTTT

D gene: NA
clone size: NA
J gene: TRBJ2-3
V gene: TRBV7-9
CDR3 protein: CASSFGGGRVTDTQYF
CDR3 DNA: TGTGCCAGCAGTTTCGGAGGAGGCAGGGTGACGGATACGCAGTATTTT

D gene: NA
clone size: NA
J gene: TRBJ2-2
V gene: TRBV10-3
CDR3 protein: CAIGGTVRTGELFF
CDR3 DNA: TGTGCCATCGGAGGGACAGTGCGCACCGGGGAGCTGTTTTTT

D gene: NA
clone size: NA
J gene: TRBJ1-3
V gene: TRBV7-9
CDR3 protein: CASSLRQSVSGNTIYF
CDR3 DNA: TGTGCCAGCAGCTTAAGGCAGTCCGTCTCTGGAAACACCATATATTTT

D gene: TRBD2
clone size: NA
J gene: TRBJ2-7
V gene: TRBV9
CDR3 protein: CASSPRLASYEQYF
CDR3 DNA: TGTGCCAGCAGCCCCCGACTAGCCAGCTACGAGCAGTACTTC

D gene: NA
clone size: NA
J gene: TRBJ2-7
V gene: TRBV7-8
CDR3 protein: CASSLRPLAPPYEQYF
CDR3 DNA: TGTGCCAGCAGCTTAAGGCCCTTGGCACCGCCCTACGAGCAGTACTTC